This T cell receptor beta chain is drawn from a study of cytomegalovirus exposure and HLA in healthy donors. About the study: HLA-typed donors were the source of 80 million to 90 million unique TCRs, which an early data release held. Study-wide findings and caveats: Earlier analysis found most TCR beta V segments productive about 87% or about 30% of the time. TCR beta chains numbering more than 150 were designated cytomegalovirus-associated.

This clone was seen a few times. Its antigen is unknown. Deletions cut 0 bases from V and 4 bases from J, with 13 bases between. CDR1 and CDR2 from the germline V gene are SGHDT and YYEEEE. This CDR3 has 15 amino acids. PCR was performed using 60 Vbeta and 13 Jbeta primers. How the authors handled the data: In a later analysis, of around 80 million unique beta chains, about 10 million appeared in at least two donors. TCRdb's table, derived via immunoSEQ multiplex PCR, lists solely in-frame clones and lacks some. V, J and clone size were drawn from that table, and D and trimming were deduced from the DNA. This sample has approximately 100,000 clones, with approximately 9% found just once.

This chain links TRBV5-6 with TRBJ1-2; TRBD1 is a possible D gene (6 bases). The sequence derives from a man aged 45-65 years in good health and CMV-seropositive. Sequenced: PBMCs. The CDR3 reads CASSLVGGFAYGYTF. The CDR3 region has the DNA TGTGCCAGCAGCTTGGTAGGGGGTTTTGCCTATGGCTACACCTTC.